The present T cell receptor beta chain was sequenced within a study of shared clonotypes between healthy human individuals. General study findings and limits: Though the depth was large, rarefaction showed that sorted-subset sequencing was incomplete. The study found lower generation probabilities in non-shared clonotypes than in those shared by all four donors.

Germline V gene lookup returns CDR1 MNHNS and CDR2 SASEGT. The CDR3 has 14 residues. V lost 8 bases to trimming and J lost 2 bases; unmatched junction nucleotides: 6. The naive CD8 fraction comprised CD45RO-negative cells positively selected for CCR7 and excluded terminally differentiated effector memory CD45RA+ cells. Sequencing was performed with immunoSEQ multiplex PCR; in TCRdb, only in-frame clones are kept and a portion is missing. This sample has around 2,000,000 clones, with less than 95% found just once. Note on this clone: Its matching antigen is unknown.

This receptor was obtained from a man younger than 30 in good health. The sample comprised naive CD8+ T cells sorted from blood. This chain links TRBV6-1 with TRBJ1-3, with 7 bases identical to TRBD1. In DNA, the CDR3 is TGTGCCAGCGGATGGACAGGCACTGGAAACACCATATATTTT. Its translation is CASGWTGTGNTIYF.